This T cell receptor beta chain came from a study of T cell clusters in autoimmune cytopenias. Some 38,000 genome equivalents of blood DNA were amplified for TRB. TRB was amplified by touch-down multiplex PCR, primer pools A and B combined. Each CDR3 protein gets one entry in TCRdb, which reprocessed the multiplex PCR reads and gives no DNA. The clone table shows roughly 7,000 distinct CDR3 sequences, with the ten largest holding about 17%. Measured by frequency, this clonotype is medium-sized. The CDR3 has 15 residues. CDR1 is MNHEY and CDR2 is SMNVEV in the germline V gene (reference sequence). These same data were also listed under a study on T cell repertoires in aging, cancer and after chemotherapy.

Sequences were obtained from peripheral blood. The source of this sequence is a human donor in good health. This chain links TRBV27 with TRBJ2-7; there is no DNA to check the TCRdb D call of TRBD1. The chain's CDR3 is CASSLETGDSYEQYF.